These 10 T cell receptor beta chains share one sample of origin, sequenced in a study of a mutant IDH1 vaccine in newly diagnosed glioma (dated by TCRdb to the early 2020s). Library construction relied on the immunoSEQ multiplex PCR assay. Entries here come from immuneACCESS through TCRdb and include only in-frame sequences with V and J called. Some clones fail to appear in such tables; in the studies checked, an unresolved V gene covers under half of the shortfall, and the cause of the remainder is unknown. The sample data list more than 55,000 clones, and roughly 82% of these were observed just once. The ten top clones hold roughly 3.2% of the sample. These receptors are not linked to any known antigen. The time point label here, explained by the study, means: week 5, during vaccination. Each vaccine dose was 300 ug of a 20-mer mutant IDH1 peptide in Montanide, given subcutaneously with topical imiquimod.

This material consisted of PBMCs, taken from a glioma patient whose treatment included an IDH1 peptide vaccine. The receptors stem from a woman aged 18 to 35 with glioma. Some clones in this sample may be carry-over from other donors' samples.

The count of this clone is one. DNA for the CDR3: TGTGCCAGCAGCGCTAAAGAGACCCAGTACTTC. Its protein is CASSAKETQYF. The chain employs TRBV7-9 and TRBJ2-5, with unresolved D. The germline CDR1 and CDR2 sequences are SEHNR and FQNEAQ (reference sequence). This CDR3 contains 11 residues. Trimming removed 5 bases from V and 3 bases from J, with 4 bases in between.

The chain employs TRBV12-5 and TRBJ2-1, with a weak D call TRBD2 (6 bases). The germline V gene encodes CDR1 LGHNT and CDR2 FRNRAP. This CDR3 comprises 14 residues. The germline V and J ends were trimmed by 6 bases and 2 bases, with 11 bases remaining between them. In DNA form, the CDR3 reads TGTGCTAGTGGCCCGGGGGACCCCTACAATGAGCAGTTCTTC. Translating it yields CASGPGDPYNEQFF.

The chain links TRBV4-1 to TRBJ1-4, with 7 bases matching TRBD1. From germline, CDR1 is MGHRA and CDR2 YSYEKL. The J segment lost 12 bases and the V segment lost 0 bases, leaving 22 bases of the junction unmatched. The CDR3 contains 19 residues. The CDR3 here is CASSQDGDSSAWHFAELFF. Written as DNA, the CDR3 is TGCGCCAGCAGCCAAGATGGGGACAGTAGTGCCTGGCATTTTGCGGAACTGTTTTTT.

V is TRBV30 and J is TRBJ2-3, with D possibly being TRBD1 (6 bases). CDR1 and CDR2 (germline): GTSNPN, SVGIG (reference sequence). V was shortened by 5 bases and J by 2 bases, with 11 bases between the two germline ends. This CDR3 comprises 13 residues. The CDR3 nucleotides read TGTGCCTGGTCCCAGGGGCCCACAGATACGCAGTATTTT. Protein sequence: CAWSQGPTDTQYF. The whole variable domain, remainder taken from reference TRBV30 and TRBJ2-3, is SQTIHQWPATLVQPVGSPLSLECTVEGTSNPNLYWYRQAAGRGLQLLFYSVGIGQISSEVPQNLSASRPQDRQFILSSKKLLLSDSGFYLCAWSQGPTDTQYFGPGTRLTVL.

The CDR3 DNA reads TGTGCCAGTAGTAGCGGGGGGACGGCAGATACGCAGTATTTT. Translation gives CASSSGGTADTQYF. The rearrangement uses TRBV19 and TRBJ2-3; 8 bases match TRBD2. Germline V lookup: CDR1 LNHDA, CDR2 SQIVND (reference sequence). Germline trimming cut 4 bases from V and 4 bases from J; bases unmatched to any gene: 4. The CDR3 covers 14 residues.

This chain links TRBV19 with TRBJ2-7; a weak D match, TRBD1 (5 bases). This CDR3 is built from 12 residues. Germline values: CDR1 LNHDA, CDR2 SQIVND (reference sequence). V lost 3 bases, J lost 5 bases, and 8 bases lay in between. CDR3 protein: CASSMGPHEQYF. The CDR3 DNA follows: TGTGCCAGTAGTATGGGGCCCCACGAGCAGTACTTC.

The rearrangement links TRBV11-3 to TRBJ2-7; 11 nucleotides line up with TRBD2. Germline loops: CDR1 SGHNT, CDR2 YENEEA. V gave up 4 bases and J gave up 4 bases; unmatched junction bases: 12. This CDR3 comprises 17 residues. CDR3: CASSSGLLAGGTYEQYF. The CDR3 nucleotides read TGTGCCAGCAGCTCGGGCCTCCTAGCGGGAGGAACTTACGAGCAGTACTTC.

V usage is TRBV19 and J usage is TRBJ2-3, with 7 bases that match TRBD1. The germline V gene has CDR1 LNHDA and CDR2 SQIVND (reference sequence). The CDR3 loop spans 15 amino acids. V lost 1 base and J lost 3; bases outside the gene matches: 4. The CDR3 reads CASSIGQGKTDTQYF. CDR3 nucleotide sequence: TGTGCCAGTAGTATAGGACAGGGAAAGACAGATACGCAGTATTTT.

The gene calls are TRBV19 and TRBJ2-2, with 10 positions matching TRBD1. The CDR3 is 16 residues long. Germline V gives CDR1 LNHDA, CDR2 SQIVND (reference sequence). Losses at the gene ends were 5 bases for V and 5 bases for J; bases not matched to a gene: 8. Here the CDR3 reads CASSPWTGGDTGELFF. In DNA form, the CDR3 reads TGTGCCAGTAGTCCCTGGACAGGGGGAGATACCGGGGAGCTGTTTTTT.

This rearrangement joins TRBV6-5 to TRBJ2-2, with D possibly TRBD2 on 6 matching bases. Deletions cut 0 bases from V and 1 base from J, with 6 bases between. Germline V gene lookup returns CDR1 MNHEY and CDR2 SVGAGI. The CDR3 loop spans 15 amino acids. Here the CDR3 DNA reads TGTGCCAGCAGTTACTCGCGGGGGAACACCGGGGAGCTGTTTTTT. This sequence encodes CASSYSRGNTGELFF.